This is a list of T cell receptor beta chains from one sample in a study of blood T cell repertoires in COVID-19. Clones were sequenced by immunoSEQ multiplex PCR, and TCRdb holds only the in-frame ones, with some missing. There are around 230,000 clones in the sample; more than 70% occur only once, and more than 8% lies in the top ten. The sequenced sample was peripheral blood. These receptors all come from a woman aged 45-65 years with acute or convalescent COVID-19. Each CDR3 is given with its conserved first and last residue. D genes are given only for firm matches. Size is omitted from some rows. Given values are once, few, many or a class for expanded clones.

d_call: NA
clone_size: NA
v_call: TRBV6-4
j_call: TRBJ1-2
cdr3_nt: TGTGCCAGCAGTGACTCGACCCCGGAGGATCGTTACTATGGCTACACCTTC
cdr3_aa: CASSDSTPEDRYYGYTF

d_call: NA
clone_size: NA
v_call: TRBV1
j_call: TRBJ2-4
cdr3_nt: TGCACCAAACACCGGGGGCTAGCGGGAGACTGCAAAAACATTCAGTACTTC
cdr3_aa: CTKHRGLAGDCKNIQYF

d_call: TRBD1
clone_size: NA
v_call: TRBV29-1
j_call: TRBJ1-1
cdr3_nt: TGCAGCGCTATGACAGGGCGCCGAGAAGCTTTCTTT
cdr3_aa: CSAMTGRREAFF

d_call: TRBD1
clone_size: NA
v_call: TRBV2
j_call: TRBJ2-7
cdr3_nt: TGTGCCAGCAAGTTGGACAGGTTTATTCAGCAGTACTTC
cdr3_aa: CASKLDRFIQQYF

d_call: TRBD2
clone_size: NA
v_call: TRBV12-5
j_call: TRBJ2-1
cdr3_nt: TGTGCATATGGGCTAGCGGGAAAGTCCTACAATGAGCAGTTCTTC
cdr3_aa: CAYGLAGKSYNEQFF

d_call: TRBD1
clone_size: NA
v_call: TRBV3-1/TRBV3-2
j_call: TRBJ2-5
cdr3_nt: TGTGCCAGCAGCTTCGGGACAGGGGGTTCAGAGACCCAGTACTTC
cdr3_aa: CASSFGTGGSETQYF

d_call: TRBD1
clone_size: once
v_call: TRBV28
j_call: TRBJ2-5
cdr3_nt: TGTGCCAGCGGGACAGCTCAAGAGACCCAGTACTTC
cdr3_aa: CASGTAQETQYF

d_call: TRBD2
clone_size: NA
v_call: TRBV2
j_call: TRBJ2-7
cdr3_nt: TGTGCCAGCAGTGAAGCATCGCTAGCGGGAGGCCCTTGGGCGAAGTACTTC
cdr3_aa: CASSEASLAGGPWAKYF

d_call: NA
clone_size: NA
v_call: TRBV2
j_call: TRBJ1-4
cdr3_nt: TGTGCCAGCAAAGAGATTGAAAAACTGTTTTTT
cdr3_aa: CASKEIEKLFF

d_call: NA
clone_size: NA
v_call: TRBV7-2
j_call: TRBJ2-7
cdr3_nt: TGTGCCAGCAGCTTAGCGGCCGAAAGCTCCTACGAGCAGTACTTC
cdr3_aa: CASSLAAESSYEQYF

d_call: NA
clone_size: NA
v_call: TRBV6-5
j_call: TRBJ1-5
cdr3_nt: TGTGCCAGCACCCCTGGGACTTATCAGCCCCAGCATTTT
cdr3_aa: CASTPGTYQPQHF

d_call: NA
clone_size: NA
v_call: TRBV29-1
j_call: TRBJ2-3
cdr3_nt: TGCAGCGTTGGGACGGGACTTCACAGCACAGATACGCAGTATTTT
cdr3_aa: CSVGTGLHSTDTQYF

d_call: NA
clone_size: NA
v_call: TRBV5-1
j_call: TRBJ2-7
cdr3_nt: TGCGCCAGCAGCTATGGAGGGAGTGGCTCCTACGAGCAGTACTTC
cdr3_aa: CASSYGGSGSYEQYF

d_call: NA
clone_size: NA
v_call: TRBV28
j_call: TRBJ1-2
cdr3_nt: TGTGCCAGCAGACTCTCAGGGTACGGCTACACCTTC
cdr3_aa: CASRLSGYGYTF

d_call: NA
clone_size: NA
v_call: TRBV5-1
j_call: TRBJ2-2
cdr3_nt: TGCGCCAGCAGCTTGGTGGGGCAGGCCGGGGAGCTGTTTTTT
cdr3_aa: CASSLVGQAGELFF

d_call: TRBD2
clone_size: NA
v_call: TRBV2
j_call: TRBJ2-2
cdr3_nt: TGTGCCAGCGTGGGGAGCGGGAGAACCGGGGAGCTGTTTTTT
cdr3_aa: CASVGSGRTGELFF

d_call: TRBD2
clone_size: NA
v_call: TRBV7-2
j_call: TRBJ2-7
cdr3_nt: TGTGCCAGCAGCTTAGGGCTAGCGGCCTACGAGCAGTACTTC
cdr3_aa: CASSLGLAAYEQYF

d_call: NA
clone_size: NA
v_call: TRBV6-5
j_call: TRBJ1-1
cdr3_nt: TGTGCCAGCAGCCCCGGAGGGTACACTGAAGCTTTCTTT
cdr3_aa: CASSPGGYTEAFF

d_call: TRBD1
clone_size: NA
v_call: TRBV30
j_call: TRBJ1-2
cdr3_nt: TGTGCCTGGAGCAGACAGGGAGGCTACACCTTC
cdr3_aa: CAWSRQGGYTF

d_call: TRBD1
clone_size: NA
v_call: TRBV9
j_call: TRBJ2-7
cdr3_nt: TGTGCCAGCAGCGTCGGGACAGGGATTTACGAGCAGTACTTC
cdr3_aa: CASSVGTGIYEQYF

d_call: NA
clone_size: NA
v_call: TRBV9
j_call: TRBJ2-3
cdr3_nt: TGTGCCAGCAGCTCTAGGGGGGGAGCGTCTAGCACAGATACGCAGTATTTT
cdr3_aa: CASSSRGGASSTDTQYF

d_call: TRBD2
clone_size: NA
v_call: TRBV5-1
j_call: TRBJ2-1
cdr3_nt: TGCGCCAGCAGCTTGGACGTAGCGGGCACCTACAATGAGCAGTTCTTC
cdr3_aa: CASSLDVAGTYNEQFF

d_call: NA
clone_size: NA
v_call: TRBV6-5
j_call: TRBJ2-7
cdr3_nt: TGTGCCAGCAGATCCGGGAGCTCCTACGAGCAGTACTTC
cdr3_aa: CASRSGSSYEQYF

d_call: NA
clone_size: NA
v_call: TRBV11-2
j_call: TRBJ2-1
cdr3_nt: TGTGCCAGTAGGTCGGGGGATGCCGCACCTAATGAGCAGTTCTTC
cdr3_aa: CASRSGDAAPNEQFF

d_call: NA
clone_size: NA
v_call: TRBV5-1
j_call: TRBJ2-7
cdr3_nt: TGCGCCAGCAGCTTGGGAGGGAGCTCCTACGAGCAGTACTTC
cdr3_aa: CASSLGGSSYEQYF

d_call: TRBD2
clone_size: NA
v_call: TRBV7-3
j_call: TRBJ2-1
cdr3_nt: TGTGCCAGCAGCCAGATACTAGCGGGAGAGCAGTTCTTC
cdr3_aa: CASSQILAGEQFF

d_call: NA
clone_size: NA
v_call: TRBV3-1/TRBV3-2
j_call: TRBJ2-7
cdr3_nt: TGTGCCAGCAGCCGAGCCGCCTACGAGCAGTACTTC
cdr3_aa: CASSRAAYEQYF

d_call: NA
clone_size: once
v_call: TRBV28
j_call: TRBJ2-7
cdr3_nt: TGTGCCAGCAGTTTAAGGGGCCGCTCCTACGAGCAGTACTTC
cdr3_aa: CASSLRGRSYEQYF

d_call: TRBD1
clone_size: NA
v_call: TRBV9
j_call: TRBJ1-2
cdr3_nt: TGTGCCAGCAGCTCAAAGACAGGGAATGGCTACACCTTC
cdr3_aa: CASSSKTGNGYTF

d_call: TRBD1
clone_size: once
v_call: TRBV20-1
j_call: TRBJ2-7
cdr3_nt: TGCAGTGCTAGTCCGGACAGGGCCTCCTACGAGCAGTACTTC
cdr3_aa: CSASPDRASYEQYF

d_call: NA
clone_size: NA
v_call: TRBV11-3
j_call: TRBJ2-7
cdr3_nt: TGTGCCAGCAGCTTGCGGGATTCCTACGAGCAGTACTTC
cdr3_aa: CASSLRDSYEQYF

d_call: TRBD2
clone_size: NA
v_call: TRBV3-1/TRBV3-2
j_call: TRBJ2-7
cdr3_nt: TGTGCCAGCAGCCAGGAAGGGTGGCCTAGCGGACGCTACGAGCAGTACTTC
cdr3_aa: CASSQEGWPSGRYEQYF

d_call: TRBD2
clone_size: NA
v_call: TRBV6-1
j_call: TRBJ2-2
cdr3_nt: TGTGCCAGCAGTGAAGTGCGGGGGTGGGGAGACACCGGGGAGCTGTTTTTT
cdr3_aa: CASSEVRGWGDTGELFF

d_call: TRBD1
clone_size: NA
v_call: TRBV24-1
j_call: TRBJ2-7
cdr3_nt: TGTGCCATCGGGACAGCCTACGAGCAGTACTTC
cdr3_aa: CAIGTAYEQYF

d_call: NA
clone_size: NA
v_call: TRBV21-1
j_call: TRBJ2-7
cdr3_nt: TGTGCCAGCAGCAAAGTTGGGGACTTCTACTACGAGCAGTACTTC
cdr3_aa: CASSKVGDFYYEQYF

d_call: NA
clone_size: NA
v_call: TRBV29-1
j_call: TRBJ2-1
cdr3_nt: TGCAGCGTTGCCGAGCGGGCCCTCTACAATGAGCAGTTCTTC
cdr3_aa: CSVAERALYNEQFF

d_call: NA
clone_size: NA
v_call: TRBV3-1/TRBV3-2
j_call: TRBJ1-5
cdr3_nt: TGTGCCAGCAGCCCCGGACAGTCGGGGCAGCCCCAGCATTTT
cdr3_aa: CASSPGQSGQPQHF

d_call: NA
clone_size: NA
v_call: TRBV27
j_call: TRBJ2-3
cdr3_nt: TGTGCCAGCAGTTTATCGCGGCAGGGGCCAGATACGCAGTATTTT
cdr3_aa: CASSLSRQGPDTQYF

d_call: NA
clone_size: NA
v_call: TRBV7-2
j_call: TRBJ2-7
cdr3_nt: TGTGCCAGCGTGCTAGGAGGAGTAAGGAGGGAGCAGTACTTC
cdr3_aa: CASVLGGVRREQYF

d_call: TRBD2
clone_size: NA
v_call: TRBV12-3/TRBV12-4
j_call: TRBJ2-5
cdr3_nt: TGTGCCAGCGCACAGCGGGAGAAAGAGACCCAGTACTTC
cdr3_aa: CASAQREKETQYF